This TCR beta chain was captured by sequencing in a study of T cells expressing NK-cell markers. On the study more broadly: The TCR beta repertoires were obtained from sorted CD3+CD56+NKG2C+, CD3+CD56+NKG2C- and CD3+CD56-NKG2C+ T cells. Just one sequenced donor of eight was HCMV-seronegative, while seven were seropositive. The study's findings and limits: Five or six donors showed dominant NKG2C+ clonotypes comprising roughly 1.0-7.5% of their CD8+ T cells.

As the method of synthesis, 5'RACE template switching with UMIs yielded TCR beta cDNA. TCRdb processed the 5' RACE reads again and assigns one entry to each CDR3 protein, with no DNA. The repertoire table contains roughly 450,000 distinct CDR3 sequences. As regards this clonotype: What it binds is not known.

Germline CDR1 and CDR2: SGHTA and FQGNSA. This CDR3 spans 18 amino acids. This receptor was identified in a woman in her fifties or sixties in good health. Sequencing used blood T cells: a sorted CD56 or NKG2C T cell subset, CD4+ or CD8+ T cells, or bulk PBMC T cells (not recorded which). V and J are TRBV7-2 and TRBJ2-3; TCRdb calls TRBD1, which cannot be checked without DNA. This chain's CDR3 is CASSSPQFWGRGTDTQYF. The whole variable domain, filled in from reference TRBV7-2 and TRBJ2-3, reads GAGVSQSPSNKVTEKGKDVELRCDPISGHTALYWYRQSLGQGLEFLIYFQGNSAPDKSGLPSDRFSAERTGGSVSTLTIQRTQQEDSAVYLCASSSPQFWGRGTDTQYFGPGTRLTVL.